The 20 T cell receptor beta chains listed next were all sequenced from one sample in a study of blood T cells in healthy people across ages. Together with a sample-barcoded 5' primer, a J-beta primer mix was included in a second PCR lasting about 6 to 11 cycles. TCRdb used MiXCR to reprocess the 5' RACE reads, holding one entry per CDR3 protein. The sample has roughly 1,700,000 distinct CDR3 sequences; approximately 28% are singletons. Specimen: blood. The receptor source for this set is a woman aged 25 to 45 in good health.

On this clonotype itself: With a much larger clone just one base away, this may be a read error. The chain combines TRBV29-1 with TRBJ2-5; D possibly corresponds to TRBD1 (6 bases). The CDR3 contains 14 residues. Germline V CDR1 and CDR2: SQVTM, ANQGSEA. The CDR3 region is CNVQSADRQETQYF. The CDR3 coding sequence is TGCAACGTTCAGTCGGCTGACAGGCAAGAGACCCAGTACTTC.

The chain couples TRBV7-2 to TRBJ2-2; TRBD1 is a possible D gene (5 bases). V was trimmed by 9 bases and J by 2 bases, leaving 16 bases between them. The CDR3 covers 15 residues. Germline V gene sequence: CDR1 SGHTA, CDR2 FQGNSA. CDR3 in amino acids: CASFWVDSNTGELFF. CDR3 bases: TGTGCCAGTTTCTGGGTCGACAGTAACACCGGGGAGCTGTTTTTT.

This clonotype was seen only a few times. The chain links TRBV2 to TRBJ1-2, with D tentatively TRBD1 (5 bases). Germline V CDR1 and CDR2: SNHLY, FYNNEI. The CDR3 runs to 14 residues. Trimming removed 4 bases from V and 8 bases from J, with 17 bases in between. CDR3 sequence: CASSGLAGTGGYTF. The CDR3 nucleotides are TGTGCCAGCAGTGGTCTCGCAGGGACGGGGGGCTACACCTTC.

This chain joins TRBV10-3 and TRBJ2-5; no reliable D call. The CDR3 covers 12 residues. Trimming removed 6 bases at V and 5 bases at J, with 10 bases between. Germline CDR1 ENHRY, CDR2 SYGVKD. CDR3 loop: CAISSTDETQYF. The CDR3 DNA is TGTGCCATCAGCTCCACCGATGAGACCCAGTACTTC.

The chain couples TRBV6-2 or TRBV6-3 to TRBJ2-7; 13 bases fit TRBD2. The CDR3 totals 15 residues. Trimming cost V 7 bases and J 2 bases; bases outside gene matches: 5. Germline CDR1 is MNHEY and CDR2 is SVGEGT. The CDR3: CASTGTSGIPYEQYF. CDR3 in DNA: TGTGCCAGCACCGGGACTAGCGGGATCCCCTACGAGCAGTACTTC.

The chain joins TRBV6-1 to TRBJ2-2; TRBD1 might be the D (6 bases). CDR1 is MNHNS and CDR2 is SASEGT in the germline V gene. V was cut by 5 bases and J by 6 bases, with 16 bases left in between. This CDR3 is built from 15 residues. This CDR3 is CASSLTRGGAGELFF. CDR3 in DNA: TGTGCCAGCAGTTTAACCCGAGGGGGAGCCGGGGAGCTGTTTTTT.

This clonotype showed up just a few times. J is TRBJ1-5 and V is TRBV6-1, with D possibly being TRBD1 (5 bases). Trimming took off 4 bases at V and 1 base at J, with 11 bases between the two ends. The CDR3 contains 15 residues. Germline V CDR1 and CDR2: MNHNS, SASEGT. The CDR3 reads CASSVGVPSNQPQHF. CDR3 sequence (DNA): TGTGCCAGCAGTGTAGGGGTCCCGAGCAATCAGCCCCAGCATTTT.

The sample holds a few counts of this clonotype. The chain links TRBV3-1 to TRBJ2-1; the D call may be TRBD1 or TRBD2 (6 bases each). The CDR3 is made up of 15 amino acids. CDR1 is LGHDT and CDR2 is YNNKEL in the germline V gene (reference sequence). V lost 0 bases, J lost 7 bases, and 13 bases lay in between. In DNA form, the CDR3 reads TGTGCCAGCAGCCAAGATGGGCAGGGGAGGAATGAGCAGTTCTTC. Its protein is CASSQDGQGRNEQFF.

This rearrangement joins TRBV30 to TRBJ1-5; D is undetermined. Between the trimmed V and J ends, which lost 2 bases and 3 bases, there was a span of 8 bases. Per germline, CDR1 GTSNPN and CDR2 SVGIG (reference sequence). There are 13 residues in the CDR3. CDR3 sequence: CAWSFGYNQPQHF. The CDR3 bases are TGTGCCTGGAGTTTTGGGTACAATCAGCCCCAGCATTTT. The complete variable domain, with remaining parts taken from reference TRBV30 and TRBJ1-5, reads SQTIHQWPATLVQPVGSPLSLECTVEGTSNPNLYWYRQAAGRGLQLLFYSVGIGQISSEVPQNLSASRPQDRQFILSSKKLLLSDSGFYLCAWSFGYNQPQHFGDGTRLSIL.

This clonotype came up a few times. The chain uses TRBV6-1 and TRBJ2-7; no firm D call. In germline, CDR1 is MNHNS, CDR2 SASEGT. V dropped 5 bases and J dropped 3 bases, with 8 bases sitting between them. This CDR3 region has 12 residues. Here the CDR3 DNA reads TGTGCCAGCAGTAAGACCAACTACGAGCAGTACTTC. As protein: CASSKTNYEQYF.

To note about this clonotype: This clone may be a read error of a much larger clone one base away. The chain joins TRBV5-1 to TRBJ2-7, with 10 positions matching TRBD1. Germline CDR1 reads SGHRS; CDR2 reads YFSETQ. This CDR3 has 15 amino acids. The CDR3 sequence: CANSLAGTGVYEQYF. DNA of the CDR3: TGCGCCAACAGCTTAGCCGGGACAGGGGTCTACGAGCAGTACTTC.

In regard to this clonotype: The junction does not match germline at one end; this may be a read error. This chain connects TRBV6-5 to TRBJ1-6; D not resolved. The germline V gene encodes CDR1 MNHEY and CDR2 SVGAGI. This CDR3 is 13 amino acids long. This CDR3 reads CASRPGTNLPLHF. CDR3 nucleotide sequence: TGTGCCAGCAGGCCGGGAACGAATTTACCCCTCCACTTT.

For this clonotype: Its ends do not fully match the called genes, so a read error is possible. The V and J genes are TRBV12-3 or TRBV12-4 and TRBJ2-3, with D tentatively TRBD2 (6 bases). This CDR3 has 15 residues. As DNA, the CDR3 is TGTGTCAGCATCCTAGCGTGGGGCATACAAGATACGCAGTATTTT. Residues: CVSILAWGIQDTQYF.

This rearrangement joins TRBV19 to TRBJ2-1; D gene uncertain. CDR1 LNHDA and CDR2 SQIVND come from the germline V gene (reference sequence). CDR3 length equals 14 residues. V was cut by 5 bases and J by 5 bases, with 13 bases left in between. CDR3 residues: CASSPQYKNNEQFF. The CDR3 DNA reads TGTGCCAGTAGTCCGCAGTACAAGAACAATGAGCAGTTCTTC.

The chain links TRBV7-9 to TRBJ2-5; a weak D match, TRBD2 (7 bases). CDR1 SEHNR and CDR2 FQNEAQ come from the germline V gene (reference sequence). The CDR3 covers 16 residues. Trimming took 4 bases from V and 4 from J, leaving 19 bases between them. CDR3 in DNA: TGTGCCAGCAGCTCCCGGTTGGGGGGGCTAGGAGAGACCCAGTACTTC. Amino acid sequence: CASSSRLGGLGETQYF.

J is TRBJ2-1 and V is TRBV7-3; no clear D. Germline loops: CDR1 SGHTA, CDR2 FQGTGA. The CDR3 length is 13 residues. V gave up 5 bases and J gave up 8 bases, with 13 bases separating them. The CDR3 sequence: CASSLSSSHEQFF. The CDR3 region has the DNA TGTGCCAGCAGCCTCTCAAGTTCCCATGAGCAGTTCTTC. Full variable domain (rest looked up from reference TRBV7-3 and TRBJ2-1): GAGVSQTPSNKVTEKGKYVELRCDPISGHTALYWYRQSLGQGPEFLIYFQGTGAADDSGLPNDRFFAVRPEGSVSTLKIQRTERGDSAVYLCASSLSSSHEQFFGPGTRLTVL.

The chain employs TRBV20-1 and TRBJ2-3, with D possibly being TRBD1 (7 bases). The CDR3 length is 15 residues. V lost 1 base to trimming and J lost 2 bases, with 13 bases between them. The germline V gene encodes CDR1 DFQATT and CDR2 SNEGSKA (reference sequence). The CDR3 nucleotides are TGCAGTGCTAGAGGGGCGGGGACAGCCACAGATACGCAGTATTTT. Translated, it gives CSARGAGTATDTQYF.

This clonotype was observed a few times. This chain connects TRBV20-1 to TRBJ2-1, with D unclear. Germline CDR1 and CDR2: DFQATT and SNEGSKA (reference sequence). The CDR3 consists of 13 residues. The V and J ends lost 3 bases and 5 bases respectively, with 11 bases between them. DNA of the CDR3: TGCAGTGCTAGGTTTTTGGTTAACAATGAGCAGTTCTTC. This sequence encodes CSARFLVNNEQFF.

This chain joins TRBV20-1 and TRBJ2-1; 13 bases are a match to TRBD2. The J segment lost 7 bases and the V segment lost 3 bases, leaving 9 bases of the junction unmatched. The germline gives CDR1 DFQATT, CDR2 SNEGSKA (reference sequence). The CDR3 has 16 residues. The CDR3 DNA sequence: TGCAGTGCTAGCGGGAGGACTAGCGGGAGTAGGAATGAGCAGTTCTTC. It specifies CSASGRTSGSRNEQFF.

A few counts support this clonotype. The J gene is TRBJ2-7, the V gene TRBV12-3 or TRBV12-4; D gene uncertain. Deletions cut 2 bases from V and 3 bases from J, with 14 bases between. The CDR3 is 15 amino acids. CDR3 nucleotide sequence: TGTGCCAGCAGTTTATATCGCTCCTCCAGCTACGAGCAGTACTTC. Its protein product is CASSLYRSSSYEQYF.